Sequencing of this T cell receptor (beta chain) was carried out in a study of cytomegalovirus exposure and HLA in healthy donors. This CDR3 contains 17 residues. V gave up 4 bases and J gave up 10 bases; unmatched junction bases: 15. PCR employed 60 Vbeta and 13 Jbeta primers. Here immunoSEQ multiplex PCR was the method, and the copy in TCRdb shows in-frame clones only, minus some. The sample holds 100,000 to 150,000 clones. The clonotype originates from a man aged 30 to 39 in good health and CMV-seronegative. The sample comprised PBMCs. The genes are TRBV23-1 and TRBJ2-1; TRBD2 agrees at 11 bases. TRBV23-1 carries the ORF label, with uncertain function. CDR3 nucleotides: TGCGCCAGCAGTCCAACTACTAGCGGGAGAAGAGTGGGGGAGCAGTTCTTC. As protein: CASSPTTSGRRVGEQFF.